This record covers a single TCR beta chain. The sample originates from a study of blood T cell repertoires in COVID-19. Participants spanned ages about 18 to 100 years and resided in around 25 US areas. Measured with immunoSEQ multiplex PCR; TCRdb has only the in-frame clones, and not every one. This sample yields 400,000 to 450,000 clones, of which roughly 87% are seen a single time; less than 0.75% belongs to the top ten. CDR1 is MNHEY and CDR2 is SMNVEV in the germline V gene (reference sequence). The CDR3 extends over 13 amino acids. The V segment lost 8 bases and the J segment 3 bases; nucleotides outside the gene matches: 5.

The clonotype was recovered from a man aged 18 to 35 who had recovered from COVID-19. Sequences were obtained from PBMCs or T cells enriched from blood (not recorded which). The rearrangement joins TRBV27 to TRBJ2-7, with 9 bases fitting TRBD1. The chain's CDR3 is CASARDRDYEQYF. The DNA of the CDR3 is TGTGCCAGCGCCCGGGACAGGGACTACGAGCAGTACTTC.